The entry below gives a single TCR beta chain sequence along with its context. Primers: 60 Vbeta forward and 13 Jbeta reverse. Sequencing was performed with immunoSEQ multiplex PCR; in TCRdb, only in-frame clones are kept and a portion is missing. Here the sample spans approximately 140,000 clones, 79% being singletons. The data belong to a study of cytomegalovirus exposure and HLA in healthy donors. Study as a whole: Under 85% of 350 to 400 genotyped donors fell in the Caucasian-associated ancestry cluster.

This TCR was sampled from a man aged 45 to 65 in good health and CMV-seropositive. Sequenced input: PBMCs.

This CDR3 is CASSPWSGYEQYF. In nucleotides, the CDR3 is TGTGCCAGCAGCCCATGGAGTGGCTACGAGCAGTACTTC. This chain links TRBV7-8 with TRBJ2-7; no clear D gene. The CDR3 runs 13 residues. The V gene's germline CDR1 is SGHVS and CDR2 FQNEAQ. V was pared by 5 bases and J by 3 bases, with 11 bases between. The entire variable domain, with the rest obtained from reference TRBV7-8 and TRBJ2-7, is as follows: GAGVSQSPRYKVAKRGQDVALRCDPISGHVSLFWYQQALGQGPEFLTYFQNEAQLDKSGLPSDRFFAERPEGSVSTLKIQRTQQEDSAVYLCASSPWSGYEQYFGPGTRLTVT.